A single sample gave rise to the 3 T cell receptor beta chains below, sequenced in a study of blood T cell repertoires in COVID-19. Repertoires were generated with immunoSEQ multiplex PCR, while TCRdb's copy carries only in-frame clones and drops some. The sample includes around 280,000 clones, roughly 90% of them seen just once. Material: PBMCs or T cells enriched from blood (not recorded which). Every receptor here comes from a woman aged 18-29 years with acute COVID-19.

The V gene is TRBV3-1 (or the pseudogene TRBV3-2), the J gene TRBJ2-5; D is unresolved. From germline, CDR1 is LGHDT and CDR2 YNNKEL (reference sequence). V gave up 6 bases and J gave up 2 bases, with 13 bases separating them. This CDR3 spans 14 amino acids. The CDR3 sequence is CASRIQFRQETQYF. CDR3 DNA: TGTGCCAGCAGGATACAGTTCAGGCAAGAGACCCAGTACTTC.

The chain employs TRBV29-1 and TRBJ1-1, with D maybe TRBD1 (6 bases). The V gene lost 7 bases and the J gene lost 4 bases, with 25 bases spanning the gap. The CDR3 sequence is 16 residues long. CDR1 and CDR2 from the germline V gene are SQVTM and ANQGSEA. The CDR3 sequence is CSAAGAGDALSTEAFF. The CDR3 DNA reads TGCAGCGCCGCCGGGGCAGGGGATGCTTTGAGCACTGAAGCTTTCTTT.

This sequence joins TRBV19 and TRBJ2-5, with 10 bases aligning to TRBD1. Trimming cost V 5 bases and J 5 bases; bases outside gene matches: 11. The CDR3 runs 16 residues. CDR1 is LNHDA, CDR2 SQIVND, per germline (reference sequence). The CDR3 loop reads CASSDPTGGLDETQYF. CDR3 nucleotides: TGTGCCAGTAGTGACCCGACAGGGGGCTTAGACGAGACCCAGTACTTC.